These 26 T cell receptor beta chains originate from one sample sequenced in a study of T cells in Graves' hyperthyroidism and ophthalmopathy. Using RNA transcripts as the source, TCR beta CDR3 regions were amplified. The study used the HTBI primer set for a first-round RT-PCR of the TCR CDR3. Using its own MiXCR run on the multiplex PCR reads, TCRdb lists one record per CDR3 protein. The data contain around 360,000 distinct CDR3 sequences, roughly 15% of them seen just once; the ten biggest clones take up about 20%. Sequenced sample: blood. The receptors here all came from an older woman with Graves' ophthalmopathy.

The V and J genes are TRBV7-9 and TRBJ2-1; 12 positions agree with TRBD2. Germline V gene data show CDR1 as SEHNR and CDR2 as FQNEAQ (reference sequence). The CDR3 is 15 residues long. V was clipped by 5 bases and J by 9 bases; unmatched bases: 8. Written as DNA, the CDR3 is TGTGCCAGCAGCCGAGGACTAGCGGGAATCAGTGAGCAGTTCTTC. This sequence encodes CASSRGLAGISEQFF.

A few counts support this clonotype. The rearrangement links TRBV6-6 to TRBJ2-1; 11 positions match TRBD2. The V and J ends lost 0 bases and 10 bases, in that order; junction bases with no gene match: 8. The CDR3 extends over 16 amino acids. Germline V gene lookup returns CDR1 MNHNY and CDR2 SVGAGI (reference sequence). The CDR3 sequence is CASSYSGSGRAAEQFF. CDR3 sequence (DNA): TGTGCCAGCAGTTACTCAGGTAGCGGGAGGGCCGCCGAGCAGTTCTTC.

This clonotype was counted between two and nine times. The chain carries TRBV14 and TRBJ2-2; no definite D call. V lost 1 base, J lost 2 bases, and 11 bases lay in between. The V gene's germline CDR1 is SGHDN and CDR2 FVKESK. CDR3 size: 16 residues. CDR3 sequence: CASSQVDGSNTGELFF. The DNA for the CDR3 is TGTGCCAGCAGCCAAGTGGACGGATCTAACACCGGGGAGCTGTTTTTT.

The chain carries TRBV7-3 and TRBJ2-1; 10 nucleotides agree with TRBD2. Germline CDR1 SGHTA, CDR2 FQGTGA. This CDR3 region has 15 residues. J was trimmed by 9 bases and V by 6 bases; bases with no gene match: 11. DNA of the CDR3: TGTGCCAGCAGTCCTAGGCTAGCGGGAGCAGGTGAGCAGTTCTTC. Amino acids: CASSPRLAGAGEQFF.

This clonotype was seen repeatedly, ten times or more. Relative to the germline gene, one junction end is altered; a read error may explain this. The V call is TRBV5-1, the J call TRBJ2-3, with 10 bases lining up with TRBD2. CDR1 SGHRS and CDR2 YFSETQ come from the germline V gene. This CDR3 has 14 residues. CDR3 bases: TGTGCCAGCAGTTTATCTAGCGGGAGTGATACGCAGTATTTT. Protein sequence: CASSLSSGSDTQYF.

This clonotype has ten or more counts. The chain recombines TRBV30 with TRBJ2-5; D is undetermined. V lost 1 base and J 5 bases, leaving 11 bases between the germline ends. The CDR3 runs to 13 residues. Germline V lookup: CDR1 GTSNPN, CDR2 SVGIG (reference sequence). The CDR3: CAWSERIGETQYF. Here the CDR3 DNA reads TGTGCCTGGAGTGAGAGAATAGGGGAGACCCAGTACTTC.

In its sample, this clonotype was seen once. The V gene is TRBV5-8, the J gene TRBJ1-5; TRBD1 matches 8 bases. CDR1 and CDR2 (germline): SGHTS, YDEGEE. The CDR3 covers 15 residues. With 4 bases clipped from V and 2 bases from J, the junction kept 5 bases outside the gene matches. DNA for the CDR3: TGTGCCAGCAGCATCAGGGGGCCGGGCAATCAGCCCCAGCATTTT. It specifies CASSIRGPGNQPQHF.

This clonotype was observed many times. The chain employs TRBV12-3 or TRBV12-4 and TRBJ2-2, with D uncertain. The V end lost 6 bases, the J end lost 1 base, and 9 bases lay between the germline ends. The CDR3 runs to 14 residues. The CDR3 nucleotides read TGTGCCAGCAGCTCCCTGGGGAACACCGGGGAGCTGTTTTTT. Translation gives CASSSLGNTGELFF.

This clonotype came up many times. The rearrangement joins TRBV2 to TRBJ1-1; no clear D. Trimming took 6 bases from V and 11 from J, leaving 10 bases between them. Per germline, CDR1 SNHLY and CDR2 FYNNEI. The length of the CDR3 is 10 residues. CDR3 sequence: CASRGKNAFF. CDR3 DNA: TGTGCCAGCAGGGGGAAAAATGCTTTCTTT.

Ten or more counts support this clonotype. The chain employs TRBV5-1 and TRBJ1-1, with D tentatively TRBD1 (5 bases). Germline V CDR1 and CDR2: SGHRS, YFSETQ. Trimming took 5 bases from V and 6 from J, leaving 14 bases between them. The CDR3 consists of 13 residues. CDR3 loop: CASSFPGLPEAFF. CDR3 DNA sequence: TGCGCCAGCAGTTTCCCAGGGTTACCTGAAGCTTTCTTT.

Ten or more counts support this clonotype. This chain links TRBV7-6 with TRBJ2-2; 9 bases line up with TRBD1. CDR1 is SGHVS, CDR2 FNYEAQ, per germline. The CDR3 is 16 amino acids. V dropped 2 bases and J dropped 3; count of bases not matched to a gene: 4. CDR3 nucleotides: TGTGCCAGCAGCTTATACAGGGGGCTCGACACCGGGGAGCTGTTTTTT. This codes for CASSLYRGLDTGELFF.

Many counts were recorded for this clonotype. The genes are TRBV10-3 and TRBJ2-7; no clear D gene. Germline CDR1 is ENHRY and CDR2 is SYGVKD. V gave up 0 bases and J gave up 8 bases, with 14 bases separating them. This CDR3 region has 14 residues. DNA for the CDR3: TGTGCCATCAGTGAGTCCCAGGTCCAAATCAAGCAGTACTTC. Translated, it gives CAISESQVQIKQYF.

The chain has TRBV20-1 and TRBJ2-1, with TRBD1 identical over 8 bases. The CDR3 consists of 15 residues. With V trimmed by 1 base and J by 3 bases, 5 bases remained unmatched. The V gene's germline CDR1 is DFQATT and CDR2 SNEGSKA (reference sequence). The CDR3 region has the DNA TGCAGTGCTAGAGGTGGACAGGGACACTACAATGAGCAGTTCTTC. It encodes CSARGGQGHYNEQFF.

Ten or more counts support this clonotype. In DNA form, the CDR3 reads TGTGCCAGCAGACACGAAGGGGCTGGATACAATGAGCAGTTCTTC. Translated: CASRHEGAGYNEQFF. V gene TRBV25-1 combines with J gene TRBJ2-1; weak D call: TRBD1 (5 bases). V was trimmed by 6 bases and J by 4 bases, leaving 16 bases between them. CDR3 length: 15 amino acids. CDR1 is MGHDK and CDR2 is SYGVNS in the germline V gene.

This clonotype was seen many times. The chain uses TRBV2 and TRBJ2-3; D perhaps matches TRBD2 (5 bases). Germline V gene sequence: CDR1 SNHLY, CDR2 FYNNEI. CDR3 length: 15 residues. Trimming shortened V by 5 bases and J by 0 bases, and 12 bases separated the two germline ends. The CDR3 here is CASSIGLTSTDTQYF. The CDR3 DNA follows: TGTGCCAGCAGTATCGGACTTACCAGCACAGATACGCAGTATTTT.

The sample holds many counts of this clonotype. This chain connects TRBV12-3 or TRBV12-4 to TRBJ2-3; 8 nucleotides align to TRBD2. The junction had 11 bases not matched to a gene; V was cut back by 3 bases and J by 6 bases. The CDR3 length is 16 residues. CDR3 sequence reads: CASSLDDSAGVDTQYF. The DNA of the CDR3 is TGTGCCAGCAGTTTGGACGACTCAGCGGGAGTGGATACGCAGTATTTT.

This clonotype has just a few counts. The J gene is TRBJ2-2, the V gene TRBV7-2, with 10 bases matching TRBD2. The ends lost 5 bases at V and 5 bases at J; junction bases unmatched: 2. CDR1 SGHTA and CDR2 FQGNSA come from the germline V gene. The CDR3 extends over 14 amino acids. CDR3 in amino acids: CASSQTSGTGELFF. In DNA form, the CDR3 reads TGTGCCAGCAGCCAGACTAGCGGGACCGGGGAGCTGTTTTTT.

The chain has TRBV9 and TRBJ2-1; 9 nucleotides align to TRBD2. Per germline, CDR1 SGDLS and CDR2 YYNGEE. This CDR3 spans 16 amino acids. The V gene end was trimmed by 4 bases and the J gene end by 4 bases; junction bases not matched to a gene: 9. The CDR3 reads CASSPLRLAGYNEQFF. The CDR3 coding sequence is TGTGCCAGCAGCCCCCTGAGGCTAGCGGGGTACAATGAGCAGTTCTTC.

This clonotype was picked up a small number of times. The chain carries TRBV7-3 and TRBJ2-3, with D possibly being TRBD2 (6 bases). Germline assignment: CDR1 SGHTA and CDR2 FQGTGA. The CDR3 contains 14 residues. V was trimmed by 1 base and J by 3 bases, leaving 8 bases between them. CDR3 nucleotides: TGTGCCAGCAGCTTAATTGGGGGGACAGATACGCAGTATTTT. This translates into CASSLIGGTDTQYF.

This clonotype was seen more than once but under ten times. The chain links TRBV15 to TRBJ2-1, with D maybe TRBD1 (6 bases). The germline CDR1 and CDR2 sequences are LNHNV and YYDKDF (reference sequence). V was shortened by 1 base and J by 0 bases, with 16 bases between the two germline ends. CDR3 length equals 18 residues. The chain's CDR3 is CATSRVAGTRSSYNEQFF. The CDR3 DNA sequence: TGTGCCACCAGCAGAGTTGCCGGGACAAGGAGCTCCTACAATGAGCAGTTCTTC.

Notes on this clonotype: At one boundary the junction diverges from the germline segment, which might be a read error. The rearrangement links TRBV3-1 to TRBJ2-7, with 13 bases that match TRBD2. Germline CDR1 reads LGHDT; CDR2 reads YNNKEL (reference sequence). This CDR3 comprises 17 residues. CDR3 in DNA: TGCGCCAGCAGTGACCGGATCAGGACTAGCGGGAGTAGCGAGCAGTACTTC. It translates to CASSDRIRTSGSSEQYF.

The chain has TRBV6-5 and TRBJ2-3; TRBD1 might be the D (6 bases). The CDR3 runs to 16 residues. The germline V and J ends were trimmed by 0 bases and 2 bases, with 12 bases remaining between them. Germline V gives CDR1 MNHEY, CDR2 SVGAGI. Here the CDR3 reads CASSYSHRADTDTQYF. The DNA for the CDR3 is TGTGCCAGCAGTTACTCGCACAGGGCCGACACAGATACGCAGTATTTT.

This clonotype was seen repeatedly, ten times or more. The chain joins TRBV10-3 to TRBJ2-1; D unresolved. The germline CDR1 and CDR2 sequences are ENHRY and SYGVKD. Trimming stripped 3 bases from V and 1 base from J, with 7 bases between. The length of the CDR3 is 14 residues. CDR3 sequence reads: CAISDGRSYNEQFF. Written as DNA, the CDR3 is TGTGCCATCAGTGATGGGCGATCCTACAATGAGCAGTTCTTC.

V and J are TRBV3-1 and TRBJ1-5; 7 nucleotides align to TRBD1. Germline-derived CDR1 and CDR2 are LGHDT and YNNKEL (reference sequence). The CDR3 totals 15 residues. Germline trimming cut 2 bases from V and 5 bases from J; bases unmatched to any gene: 6. This CDR3 is CASSQSGQEDQPQHF. In nucleotides, the CDR3 is TGTGCCAGCAGCCAATCCGGACAGGAGGATCAGCCCCAGCATTTT.

This clonotype was seen ten or more times. V is TRBV4-1 and J is TRBJ1-3, with unresolved D. CDR3 length: 14 amino acids. Per germline, CDR1 MGHRA and CDR2 YSYEKL. V was trimmed by 4 bases and J by 2 bases, leaving 9 bases between them. CDR3 sequence: CASSPWTAGNTIYF. CDR3 in DNA: TGCGCCAGCAGCCCCTGGACGGCTGGAAACACCATATATTTT.

This clonotype was seen many times. The chain joins TRBV24-1 to TRBJ1-2; D not certain. The CDR3 has 16 amino acids. Germline V gene data show CDR1 as KGHDR and CDR2 as SFDVKD. Between the trimmed V and J ends, which lost 4 bases and 2 bases, there was a span of 16 bases. The CDR3 sequence is CATSDPRRSDNYGYTF. CDR3 bases: TGTGCCACCAGTGACCCCCGACGCAGCGACAACTATGGCTACACCTTC.